The present T cell receptor beta chain was sequenced within a study of OX40 agonist ivuxolimab in advanced cancers. The overall study: Anti-PD-1, anti-PD-L1 or anti-CTLA-4 therapy given earlier was allowed, and approximately 43% had some.

Germline loops: CDR1 SGHNT, CDR2 YYREEE (reference sequence). The CDR3 consists of 18 residues. Comments on this clone: The antigen remains undetermined. The junction departs from germline at one end; a sequencing error may be responsible.

Clones were sequenced by immunoSEQ multiplex PCR, and TCRdb holds only the in-frame ones, with some missing. The repertoire has 80,000 to 100,000 clones, approximately 91% of them found once; the top ten carry around 0.35%. General observations from the study: There were also nonresponders showing low normalized T-cell clonal expansion. At 0.1 to 3.0 mg/kg, clonal expansion of CD4+ and CD8+ blood T cells had occurred by week 6.

Autoimmune disease history or systemic immunosuppression disqualified patients. The chain combines TRBV5-4 with TRBJ2-7, with 9 bases aligning to TRBD1. This clonotype was sampled from an adult with an advanced solid tumor such as melanoma, head and neck, liver or kidney cancer. The material was CD4+ or CD8+ T cells sorted from blood, obtained in a trial of the OX40 agonist ivuxolimab. The CDR3 spells CASSQEATRWDRVYEQYF. The CDR3 DNA reads as TGCGCCAGCAGCCAAGAGGCCACCCGATGGGACAGGGTCTACGAGCAGTACTTC.